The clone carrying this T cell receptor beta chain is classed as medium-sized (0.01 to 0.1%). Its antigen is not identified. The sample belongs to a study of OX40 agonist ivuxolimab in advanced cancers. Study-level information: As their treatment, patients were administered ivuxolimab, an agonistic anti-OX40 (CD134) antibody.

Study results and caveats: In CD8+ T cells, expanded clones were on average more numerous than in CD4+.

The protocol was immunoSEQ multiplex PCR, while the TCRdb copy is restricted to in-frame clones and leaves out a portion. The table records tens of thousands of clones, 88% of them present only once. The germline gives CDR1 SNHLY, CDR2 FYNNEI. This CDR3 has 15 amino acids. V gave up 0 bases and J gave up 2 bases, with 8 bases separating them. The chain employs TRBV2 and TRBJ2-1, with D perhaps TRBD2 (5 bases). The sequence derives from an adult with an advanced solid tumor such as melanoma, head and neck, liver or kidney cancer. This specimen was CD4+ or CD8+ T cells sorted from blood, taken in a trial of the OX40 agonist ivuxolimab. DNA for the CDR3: TGTGCCAGCAGTGAAGCAGCGGAGGCCTACAATGAGCAGTTCTTC. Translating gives CASSEAAEAYNEQFF.